The 23 T cell receptor beta chains below were found in one sample sequenced in a study of long-term antiretroviral therapy in people with HIV. Samples were assayed with immunoSEQ v3.0 at survey level. The method was immunoSEQ multiplex PCR; TCRdb's version includes in-frame clones alone and lacks a portion of them. The data show around 22,000 clones, around four fifths seen once. Specimen: unsorted PBMCs, collected about 4.3 years after starting antiretroviral therapy. These receptor sequences come from a man aged 25 to 45 with HIV.

V gene TRBV19 combines with J gene TRBJ2-1; D possibly uses TRBD1 or TRBD2 (6 bases each). V dropped 3 bases and J dropped 8 bases, with 14 bases sitting between them. Germline-derived CDR1 and CDR2 are LNHDA and SQIVND (reference sequence). The CDR3 extends over 14 amino acids. The CDR3 DNA reads as TGTGCCAGTAGTATTGGGACTCGGGGGCATGAGCAGTTCTTC. Translating it yields CASSIGTRGHEQFF.

V is TRBV2 and J is TRBJ1-1; 11 nucleotides agree with TRBD1. CDR3 length: 15 residues. J gave up 4 bases and V 6 bases, and 7 bases lay outside the gene matches. Germline assignment: CDR1 SNHLY and CDR2 FYNNEI. Here the CDR3 DNA reads TGTGCCAGCAGGGCCGGGACAGGGGGTAGCACTGAAGCTTTCTTT. Translation: CASRAGTGGSTEAFF.

The chain employs TRBV6-5 and TRBJ2-2; D is undetermined. Trimming stripped 6 bases from V and 6 bases from J, with 11 bases between. The germline gives CDR1 MNHEY, CDR2 SVGAGI. The CDR3 runs 13 residues. CDR3: CASRPYGSGELFF. CDR3 DNA: TGTGCCAGCAGGCCCTACGGGTCCGGGGAGCTGTTTTTT.

The chain's CDR3 is CASSSGQFTEAFF. Written as DNA, the CDR3 is TGTGCCAGCAGCTCTGGACAGTTCACTGAAGCTTTCTTT. The V gene is TRBV7-8, the J gene TRBJ1-1, with a tentative D call TRBD1 (6 bases). This CDR3 spans 13 amino acids. Trimming removed 4 bases at V and 4 bases at J, with 10 bases between. Germline V gene sequence: CDR1 SGHVS, CDR2 FQNEAQ.

The chain employs TRBV4-1 and TRBJ2-3; 11 bases match TRBD2. CDR3 size: 17 residues. Germline CDR1 MGHRA, CDR2 YSYEKL. V dropped 3 bases and J dropped 4; count of bases not matched to a gene: 9. The CDR3 region is CASSHQASGGKADTQYF. CDR3 sequence (DNA): TGCGCCAGCAGCCATCAAGCTAGCGGGGGGAAGGCAGATACGCAGTATTTT.

V is TRBV14 and J is TRBJ2-7, with D uncertain. The CDR3 consists of 15 residues. The V end lost 1 base, the J end lost 1 base, and 11 bases lay between the germline ends. From germline, CDR1 is SGHDN and CDR2 FVKESK. As DNA, the CDR3 is TGTGCCAGCAGCCAAGTGGACGGATTTTCCTACGAGCAGTACTTC. It yields the protein CASSQVDGFSYEQYF.

A single count supports this clone. The rearrangement links TRBV7-6 to TRBJ2-7, with D perhaps TRBD2 (7 bases). CDR3 length: 16 amino acids. V was pared by 2 bases and J by 3 bases, with 17 bases between. Per the germline V gene, CDR1 is SGHVS and CDR2 is FNYEAQ. CDR3 DNA: TGTGCCAGCAGCTTAACAGCGGGGAGGGGGAACTACGAGCAGTACTTC. Translating gives CASSLTAGRGNYEQYF. The entire variable domain, with the rest obtained from reference TRBV7-6 and TRBJ2-7, is as follows: GAGVSQSPRYKVTKRGQDVALRCDPISGHVSLYWYRQALGQGPEFLTYFNYEAQQDKSGLPNDRFSAERPEGSISTLTIQRTEQRDSAMYRCASSLTAGRGNYEQYFGPGTRLTVT.

Only one count was recorded for this clone. This sequence joins TRBV7-2 and TRBJ2-3; 9 bases fit TRBD2. This CDR3 region has 15 residues. Germline V gene data show CDR1 as SGHTA and CDR2 as FQGNSA. The junction had 5 bases not matched to a gene; V was cut back by 5 bases and J by 2 bases. CDR3 region: CASSTIAGATDTQYF. In DNA, the CDR3 is TGTGCCAGCAGCACCATAGCGGGGGCCACAGATACGCAGTATTTT.

V is TRBV7-2 and J is TRBJ1-2; 9 bases line up with TRBD1. CDR3 size: 14 residues. Germline V lookup: CDR1 SGHTA, CDR2 FQGNSA. Losses at the gene ends were 1 base for V and 6 bases for J; bases not matched to a gene: 3. The CDR3 spells CASSLVGQGDGYTF. The CDR3 region has the DNA TGTGCCAGCAGCTTAGTGGGACAGGGTGATGGCTACACCTTC.

V is TRBV19 and J is TRBJ2-3, with 10 bases that match TRBD2. V gave up 0 bases and J gave up 4 bases; unmatched junction bases: 13. Germline-derived CDR1 and CDR2 are LNHDA and SQIVND (reference sequence). The CDR3 runs to 19 residues. DNA of the CDR3: TGTGCCAGTAGTATAGATCTTGGGGAAGCGGGGGGGCCGGCAGATACGCAGTATTTT. Translating it yields CASSIDLGEAGGPADTQYF.

The CDR3 coding sequence is TGTGCCAGCAACCCCCGGGGGCTAGTGGATACGCAGTATTTT. Translating gives CASNPRGLVDTQYF. J is TRBJ2-3 and V is TRBV27; D tentatively reads TRBD1 or TRBD2 (6 bases each). The V end lost 7 bases, the J end lost 6 bases, and 17 bases lay between the germline ends. The length of the CDR3 is 14 residues. From germline, CDR1 is MNHEY and CDR2 SMNVEV (reference sequence).

This clone was counted only a few times. This chain links TRBV11-2 with TRBJ2-7; 12 positions agree with TRBD2. The CDR3 extends over 15 amino acids. V lost 4 bases to trimming and J lost 6 bases; unmatched junction nucleotides: 7. The germline gives CDR1 SGHAT, CDR2 FQNNGV. CDR3 nucleotides: TGTGCCAGCAGCTCACGCGGACTAGCGGGGCTCGAGCAGTACTTC. Translated, it gives CASSSRGLAGLEQYF.

This sequence joins TRBV10-3 and TRBJ1-1; tentatively, D is TRBD1 (6 bases). This CDR3 region has 12 residues. Trimming removed 10 bases at V and 2 bases at J, with 11 bases between. CDR1 and CDR2 from the germline V gene are ENHRY and SYGVKD. CDR3 amino acids: CASRGINTEAFF. CDR3 in DNA: TGTGCCAGCAGGGGAATCAACACTGAAGCTTTCTTT.

This sequence joins TRBV7-6 and TRBJ2-2, with a tentative D call TRBD2 (5 bases). Trimming removed 1 base at V and 3 bases at J, with 15 bases between. The germline V gene encodes CDR1 SGHVS and CDR2 FNYEAQ. The CDR3 is 17 amino acids. CDR3 DNA sequence: TGTGCCAGCAGCTTAGTTACTGGAGGAGGATACACCGGGGAGCTGTTTTTT. Protein product: CASSLVTGGGYTGELFF.

CDR3 region: CAGQDRVDEETQYF. The CDR3 DNA sequence: TGTGCCGGCCAAGACCGAGTGGACGAAGAGACCCAGTACTTC. The genes are TRBV30 and TRBJ2-5; D unclear. Per germline, CDR1 GTSNPN and CDR2 SVGIG (reference sequence). This CDR3 region has 14 residues. V lost 8 bases to trimming and J lost 3 bases, with 19 bases between them.

The chain has TRBV28 and TRBJ2-2; 7 bases fit TRBD2. This CDR3 contains 18 residues. CDR1 MDHEN and CDR2 SYDVKM come from the germline V gene. With 7 bases clipped from V and 2 bases from J, the junction kept 16 bases outside the gene matches. The CDR3 bases are TGTGCCAGCAATGGGAGCCCAACTAGCGCGCCCAACACCGGGGAGCTGTTTTTT. Encoded protein: CASNGSPTSAPNTGELFF.

The rearrangement uses TRBV4-2 and TRBJ1-2, with a weak D call TRBD1 (6 bases). Trimming pared 2 bases from V and 4 bases from J, leaving 23 bases between. CDR1 and CDR2 from the germline V gene are LGHNA and YNFKEQ. This CDR3 has 18 amino acids. CDR3 amino acids: CASSQYPGGGNTGYGYTF. Here the CDR3 DNA reads TGTGCCAGCAGCCAATACCCCGGGGGGGGCAATACCGGCTATGGCTACACCTTC.

The V and J genes are TRBV2 and TRBJ2-7, with 11 bases lining up with TRBD1. This CDR3 is 15 amino acids long. Germline CDR1 and CDR2: SNHLY and FYNNEI. V dropped 5 bases and J dropped 3; count of bases not matched to a gene: 6. The CDR3 DNA reads as TGTGCCAGCAGTATCCGGGACAGGGGGATCTACGAGCAGTACTTC. As protein: CASSIRDRGIYEQYF.

The chain joins TRBV9 to TRBJ2-3, with 8 positions matching TRBD2. Losses at the gene ends were 2 bases for V and 5 bases for J; bases not matched to a gene: 7. CDR1 and CDR2 (germline): SGDLS, YYNGEE. This CDR3 is built from 15 residues. DNA of the CDR3: TGTGCCAGCAGCGTGAGCGGGAGCCTTTTAGATACGCAGTATTTT. Protein: CASSVSGSLLDTQYF.

J is TRBJ1-2 and V is TRBV7-2; D is undetermined. This CDR3 contains 13 residues. Between the trimmed V and J ends, which lost 7 bases and 2 bases, there was a span of 11 bases. CDR1 is SGHTA and CDR2 is FQGNSA in the germline V gene. CDR3 loop: CASTWWINYGYTF. CDR3 nucleotide sequence: TGTGCCAGCACCTGGTGGATAAACTATGGCTACACCTTC.

By share, this clone counts as medium-sized. Other DNA sequences in this sample translate to the same CDR3. The chain has TRBV28 and TRBJ2-3; no clear D. Germline V gene sequence: CDR1 MDHEN, CDR2 SYDVKM. Trimming pared 3 bases from V and 4 bases from J, leaving 5 bases between. This CDR3 is 12 amino acids long. The CDR3: CASSFGADTQYF. The CDR3 DNA follows: TGTGCCAGCAGTTTTGGAGCAGATACGCAGTATTTT.

The chain couples TRBV23-1 to TRBJ2-7, with 9 nucleotides matching TRBD1. TRBV23-1 is labeled an ORF, and its function is uncertain. V lost 4 bases to trimming and J lost 5 bases; unmatched junction nucleotides: 6. CDR3 length: 14 amino acids. This CDR3 is CASSRVGTGNEQYF. For the CDR3, the DNA is TGCGCCAGCAGTCGGGTCGGGACAGGGAACGAGCAGTACTTC.

Written as DNA, the CDR3 is TGTGCCAGCAGCTTGTCAGTCGGGAGCAGTCCCTACGAGCAGTACTTC. This codes for CASSLSVGSSPYEQYF. V and J are TRBV11-2 and TRBJ2-7, with a weak D call TRBD2 (6 bases). The V gene lost 3 bases and the J gene lost 2 bases, with 17 bases spanning the gap. The CDR3 is 16 residues long. Germline CDR1 and CDR2: SGHAT and FQNNGV.